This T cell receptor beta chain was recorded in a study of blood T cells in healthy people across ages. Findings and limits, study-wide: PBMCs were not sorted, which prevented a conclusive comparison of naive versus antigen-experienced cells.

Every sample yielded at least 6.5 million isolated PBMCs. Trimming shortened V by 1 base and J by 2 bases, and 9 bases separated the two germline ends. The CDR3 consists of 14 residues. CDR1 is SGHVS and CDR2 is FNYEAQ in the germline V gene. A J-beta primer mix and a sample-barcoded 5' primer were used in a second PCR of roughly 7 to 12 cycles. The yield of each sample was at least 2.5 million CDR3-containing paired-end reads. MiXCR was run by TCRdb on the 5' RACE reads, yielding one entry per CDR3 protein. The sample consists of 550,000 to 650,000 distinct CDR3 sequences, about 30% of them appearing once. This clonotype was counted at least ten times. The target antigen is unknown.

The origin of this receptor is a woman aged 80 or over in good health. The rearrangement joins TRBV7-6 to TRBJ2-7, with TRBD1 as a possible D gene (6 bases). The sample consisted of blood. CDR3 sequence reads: CASSLGDTTYEQYF. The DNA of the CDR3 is TGTGCCAGCAGCTTAGGGGACACAACCTACGAGCAGTACTTC.